These 9 T cell receptor beta chains share one sample of origin, sequenced in a study of cytomegalovirus exposure and HLA in healthy donors (dated by TCRdb to the late 2010s). Libraries came from the immunoSEQ multiplex PCR assay. A mixture of 60 forward primers for TCR Vbeta segments and 13 reverse primers for TCR Jbeta segments was used in the multiplex PCR. Here the immuneACCESS table is served through TCRdb, limited to in-frame sequences with V and J called. Missing clones are a known gap in these copies; in checked studies unresolved V genes cover under half, and the rest lacks a known reason. The sample table holds over 200,000 clones, of which 85% to 90% were seen once. The leading ten clones occupy less than 1.2% of the sample. The sequencing input was PBMCs. These receptors all come from a woman aged 18-29 years in good health and CMV-seronegative.

V usage is TRBV10-3 and J usage is TRBJ1-2; perhaps TRBD1 as D (6 bases). The CDR3 spans 16 residues. V lost 0 bases and J lost 2, with 13 bases in between. The germline CDR1 and CDR2 sequences are ENHRY and SYGVKD. The CDR3 DNA reads TGTGCCATCAGTGAGTCGGTTTGGGGGGGCAACTATGGCTACACCTTC. It specifies CAISESVWGGNYGYTF.

The V and J genes are TRBV11-1 and TRBJ2-1; D possibly corresponds to TRBD1 (6 bases). Germline CDR1 and CDR2: SGHAT and FQDESV (reference sequence). Trimming stripped 5 bases from V and 2 bases from J, with 7 bases between. The CDR3 has 13 amino acids. CDR3 amino acids: CASSTGTYNEQFF. CDR3 nucleotides: TGTGCCAGCAGCACAGGGACCTACAATGAGCAGTTCTTC. Full variable domain (remainder filled in from reference TRBV11-1 and TRBJ2-1): EAEVAQSPRYKITEKSQAVAFWCDPISGHATLYWYRQILGQGPELLVQFQDESVVDDSQLPKDRFSAERLKGVDSTLKIQPAELGDSAMYLCASSTGTYNEQFFGPGTRLTVL.

The gene calls are TRBV27 and TRBJ2-7, with D hard to call. The V gene's germline CDR1 is MNHEY and CDR2 SMNVEV (reference sequence). V was trimmed by 2 bases and J by 6 bases, leaving 11 bases between them. This CDR3 is built from 13 residues. In DNA form, the CDR3 reads TGTGCCAGCAGTTTAGCCCTATCGGGCGAGCAGTACTTC. This sequence encodes CASSLALSGEQYF.

The chain joins TRBV5-1 to TRBJ1-2; 10 nucleotides agree with TRBD1. Looked up from germline, CDR1 is SGHRS and CDR2 is YFSETQ. V trimming: 4 bases; J trimming: 6 bases; junction bases outside the gene matches: 6. CDR3 size: 14 residues. The CDR3 region is CASSRDRGSDGYTF. Written as DNA, the CDR3 is TGCGCCAGCAGCCGGGACAGGGGTTCAGATGGCTACACCTTC.

This clone appeared once. V gene TRBV2 combines with J gene TRBJ2-7; D is ambiguous. Trimming removed 7 bases from V and 3 bases from J, with 7 bases in between. Looked up from germline, CDR1 is SNHLY and CDR2 is FYNNEI. The CDR3 has 11 residues. CDR3 DNA: TGTGCCAGCACCGTTTACTACGAGCAGTACTTC. This translates into CASTVYYEQYF.

This sequence joins TRBV7-2 and TRBJ2-7, with D possibly matching TRBD1 (6 bases). The CDR3 sequence is 15 residues long. Germline lookup yields CDR1 SGHTA and CDR2 FQGNSA. V was clipped by 1 base and J by 6 bases, with 16 bases between them. CDR3 DNA sequence: TGTGCCAGCAGCTTAGTGGTGGGGGCGGATGGCGAGCAGTACTTC. Its protein product is CASSLVVGADGEQYF.

The chain joins TRBV4-1 to TRBJ1-2; D gene unclear. The CDR3 is 17 amino acids. Trimming took off 1 base at V and 5 bases at J, with 20 bases between the two ends. Germline CDR1 MGHRA, CDR2 YSYEKL. CDR3: CASSQASPRLRIYGYTF. The DNA for the CDR3 is TGCGCCAGCAGCCAAGCGTCCCCCCGACTCCGAATTTATGGCTACACCTTC.

This chain connects TRBV5-1 to TRBJ1-6; D ambiguous. This CDR3 spans 14 amino acids. Trimming took 0 bases from V and 7 from J, leaving 8 bases between them. Germline lookup yields CDR1 SGHRS and CDR2 YFSETQ. In nucleotides, the CDR3 is TGCGCCAGCAGCTTGGAAGGGAGAAATTCACCCCTCCACTTT. This gives the protein CASSLEGRNSPLHF.

The rearrangement joins TRBV4-2 to TRBJ1-1, with D possibly TRBD1 on 6 matching bases. The CDR3 has 15 residues. The germline CDR1 and CDR2 sequences are LGHNA and YNFKEQ. V gave up 5 bases and J gave up 6 bases, with 19 bases separating them. CDR3 sequence: CASSEGEGQMAEAFF. The DNA of the CDR3 is TGTGCCAGCAGCGAAGGAGAAGGACAGATGGCTGAAGCTTTCTTT.